Listed here are 13 T cell receptor beta chains from one sample, sequenced in a study of cytomegalovirus exposure and HLA in healthy donors. The study ran its PCR with 60 Vbeta and 13 Jbeta primers. Repertoires were generated with immunoSEQ multiplex PCR, while TCRdb's copy carries only in-frame clones and drops some. The sample consists of some 150,000 clones, 75% to 85% of them appearing once. Sequencing input: PBMCs. The receptors here all came from a man aged 30 to 39 in good health and CMV-seronegative.

The CDR3 spells CASSLPGKETQYF. The CDR3 nucleotides are TGTGCCAGCAGCTTGCCGGGGAAGGAGACCCAGTACTTC. The chain recombines TRBV5-4 with TRBJ2-5, with D maybe TRBD2 (5 bases). Germline CDR1 and CDR2: SGHNT and YYREEE (reference sequence). The CDR3 has 13 residues. With 1 base removed from V and 5 bases from J, the gap between germline ends came to 9 bases.

Note on this clone: Germline and junction disagree at one end, which may indicate a read error. The chain carries TRBV7-8 and TRBJ1-5; a possible D gene is TRBD1 (6 bases). In germline, CDR1 is SGHVS, CDR2 FQNEAQ. The CDR3 has 14 residues. The CDR3 DNA is TGTGCCAGCAGCTTAACAGGGAGCAGTCAGCCCCAGCATTTT. Its protein is CASSLTGSSQPQHF.

This clone showed up just once. V usage is TRBV27 and J usage is TRBJ2-1; D gene uncertain. Per germline, CDR1 MNHEY and CDR2 SMNVEV (reference sequence). The CDR3 spans 11 residues. V lost 7 bases and J lost 4, with 5 bases in between. The CDR3 DNA is TGTGCCAGCATCCTTTACAATGAGCAGTTCTTC. Translated, it gives CASILYNEQFF.

The chain employs TRBV15 and TRBJ1-1; a weak D match, TRBD1 (6 bases). Germline CDR1 reads LNHNV; CDR2 reads YYDKDF (reference sequence). There are 14 residues in the CDR3. Trimming shortened V by 7 bases and J by 1 base, and 13 bases separated the two germline ends. CDR3 nucleotides: TGTGCCACCAAGGGGTCAGGGGCGAACACTGAAGCTTTCTTT. This encodes CATKGSGANTEAFF. The full variable domain, rest sourced from reference TRBV15 and TRBJ1-1, is DAMVIQNPRYQVTQFGKPVTLSCSQTLNHNVMYWYQQKSSQAPKLLFHYYDKDFNNEADTPDNFQSRRPNTSFCFLDIRSPGLGDTAMYLCATKGSGANTEAFFGQGTRLTVV.

The V call is TRBV5-1, the J call TRBJ1-5; 8 bases align to TRBD1. The CDR3 runs 16 residues. In germline, CDR1 is SGHRS, CDR2 YFSETQ. V dropped 0 bases and J dropped 6; count of bases not matched to a gene: 8. CDR3 nucleotide sequence: TGCGCCAGCAGCTTGGGTCAGGGGGCCGGGAGTCAGCCCCAGCATTTT. Translated, it gives CASSLGQGAGSQPQHF.

V usage is TRBV14 and J usage is TRBJ1-2, with a weak D call TRBD1 (5 bases). The CDR3 has 13 residues. V was trimmed by 1 base and J by 5 bases, leaving 8 bases between them. Germline assignment: CDR1 SGHDN and CDR2 FVKESK. The DNA for the CDR3 is TGTGCCAGCAGCCAAGGGGAGGGGTATGGCTACACCTTC. Protein product: CASSQGEGYGYTF.

This clone was counted once. The CDR3: CASSPEPGQAINEQFF. The CDR3 DNA reads as TGTGCCAGCAGCCCAGAACCGGGACAGGCGATCAATGAGCAGTTCTTC. This chain connects TRBV5-5 to TRBJ2-1; the match to TRBD1 covers 8 bases. The V gene's germline CDR1 is SGHKS and CDR2 YYEKEE (reference sequence). With 4 bases clipped from V and 6 bases from J, the junction kept 12 bases outside the gene matches. The length of the CDR3 is 16 residues.

The J gene is TRBJ2-3, the V gene TRBV5-1, with a weak D call TRBD2 (5 bases). Per germline, CDR1 SGHRS and CDR2 YFSETQ. This CDR3 comprises 13 residues. Trimming cost V 1 base and J 3 bases, with 6 bases left between them. The CDR3 bases are TGCGCCAGCAGCTTGAGAGGGACAGATACGCAGTATTTT. This translates into CASSLRGTDTQYF.

The V gene is TRBV28, the J gene TRBJ2-7; 13 positions match TRBD2. Per the germline V gene, CDR1 is MDHEN and CDR2 is SYDVKM. The CDR3 length is 20 residues. The J segment lost 7 bases and the V segment lost 9 bases, leaving 27 bases of the junction unmatched. The CDR3 DNA reads TGTGCCAGTCCACCGGTTGGGACAGTAGGACTAGCGGGAGAGCCTAAGGAGCAGTACTTC. Translating gives CASPPVGTVGLAGEPKEQYF. The full variable domain, completed using reference TRBV28 and TRBJ2-7, is DVKVTQSSRYLVKRTGEKVFLECVQDMDHENMFWYRQDPGLGLRLIYFSYDVKMKEKGDIPEGYSVSREKKERFSLILESASTNQTSMYLCASPPVGTVGLAGEPKEQYFGPGTRLTVT.

A single count supports this clone. The J gene is TRBJ2-1, the V gene TRBV19; 8 bases fit TRBD1. The germline V gene encodes CDR1 LNHDA and CDR2 SQIVND (reference sequence). CDR3 size: 16 residues. V was pared by 5 bases and J by 1 base, with 7 bases of the junction left unmatched. The CDR3 DNA is TGTGCCAGTAGTTCCATGAGGGACAGGTCCTACAATGAGCAGTTCTTC. It is translated as CASSSMRDRSYNEQFF.

The V gene is TRBV7-9, the J gene TRBJ2-2; 8 bases match TRBD1. The CDR3 runs to 14 residues. V lost 1 base, J lost 9 bases, and 4 bases stayed unmatched. Germline V gene sequence: CDR1 SEHNR, CDR2 FQNEAQ (reference sequence). CDR3 bases: TGTGCCAGCAGCTTAGGAGGGACAGGTTGGGAGCTGTTTTTT. Translation: CASSLGGTGWELFF. The full variable domain, in which reference TRBV7-9 and TRBJ2-2 provide the parts outside the CDR3, is DTGVSQNPRHKITKRGQNVTFRCDPISEHNRLYWYRQTLGQGPEFLTYFQNEAQLEKSRLLSDRFSAERPKGSFSTLEIQRTEQGDSAMYLCASSLGGTGWELFFGEGSRLTVL.

The chain joins TRBV15 to TRBJ1-2; D is uncertain. V was cut by 2 bases and J by 7 bases, with 14 bases left in between. Germline V gene sequence: CDR1 LNHNV, CDR2 YYDKDF (reference sequence). This CDR3 has 14 residues. CDR3 protein: CATSRLPGEGGYTF. The DNA of the CDR3 is TGTGCCACCAGCAGACTGCCGGGTGAGGGTGGCTACACCTTC.

This chain links TRBV19 with TRBJ2-3; the match to TRBD2 covers 8 bases. Germline V gene sequence: CDR1 LNHDA, CDR2 SQIVND (reference sequence). V gave up 6 bases and J gave up 5 bases; unmatched junction bases: 10. This CDR3 has 15 residues. CDR3 nucleotides: TGTGCCAGTAGCCTCCGGGGGGGGCAGAGAGATACGCAGTATTTT. Translated: CASSLRGGQRDTQYF.